A selection of T cell receptor beta chains follows, all from one sample in a study of a mutant IDH1 vaccine in newly diagnosed glioma. The antigens of these receptors remain unknown. Clones were read by immunoSEQ multiplex PCR, and TCRdb kept only the in-frame ones, dropping some. Of 50,000 to 70,000 clones listed, about 89% were seen once; the top ten hold 1.1% to 1.5%. The source was PBMCs, collected from a glioma patient whose treatment included an IDH1 peptide vaccine. The receptors here all came from a man in his forties with glioma. Both conserved end residues are trimmed from each CDR3. Each record gives: CDR3 protein, V gene, clone size, D gene. A D gene is named only where the DNA matches it firmly. Clone size, where shown, is once, few, many, or a class for clones that have expanded.

cdr3_aa: ASGDKTQY
v_call: TRBV28
clone_size: -
d_call: -

cdr3_aa: ASSMWGTGELF
v_call: TRBV19
clone_size: -
d_call: -

cdr3_aa: ASSPGGPGTGELF
v_call: TRBV4-2
clone_size: once
d_call: -

cdr3_aa: ASSATPGTGGEQF
v_call: TRBV9
clone_size: -
d_call: TRBD1

cdr3_aa: ASSPAMNTEAF
v_call: TRBV19
clone_size: -
d_call: -

cdr3_aa: ASSRRLKLF
v_call: TRBV7-8
clone_size: once
d_call: -

cdr3_aa: ASSSSGLEQY
v_call: TRBV10-2
clone_size: -
d_call: -

cdr3_aa: ASSPRDMRETQY
v_call: TRBV7-9
clone_size: -
d_call: -

cdr3_aa: ASRRPQGEAF
v_call: TRBV6-5
clone_size: -
d_call: -

cdr3_aa: ASTLSRFSGDTGELF
v_call: TRBV28
clone_size: -
d_call: -

cdr3_aa: ASSLTGGSYEQY
v_call: TRBV7-3
clone_size: -
d_call: -

cdr3_aa: AISERADTDTQY
v_call: TRBV10-3
clone_size: -
d_call: -

cdr3_aa: ASSIDPNEKLF
v_call: TRBV19
clone_size: -
d_call: -

cdr3_aa: ASSVGRLSSYNEQF
v_call: TRBV9
clone_size: -
d_call: -

cdr3_aa: ASSQDGTGQNQPQH
v_call: TRBV4-1
clone_size: -
d_call: TRBD1

cdr3_aa: ASSLGDRLIYEQY
v_call: TRBV5-8
clone_size: -
d_call: TRBD1

cdr3_aa: ASSTHSGRSYEQY
v_call: TRBV7-9
clone_size: -
d_call: TRBD2

cdr3_aa: ASSYEGLGEKLF
v_call: TRBV6-6
clone_size: -
d_call: -

cdr3_aa: ASSLAKTTGRSYEQY
v_call: TRBV7-2
clone_size: -
d_call: -

cdr3_aa: ASHRDFSTDTQY
v_call: TRBV2
clone_size: -
d_call: -

cdr3_aa: ASSLQGGQTNGYT
v_call: TRBV2
clone_size: once
d_call: TRBD1

cdr3_aa: ASSLYRGTYEQY
v_call: TRBV13
clone_size: -
d_call: -

cdr3_aa: ARPLDRVSTEAF
v_call: TRBV6-5
clone_size: -
d_call: TRBD1

cdr3_aa: ASSDRTGHLNTEAF
v_call: TRBV6-1
clone_size: few
d_call: TRBD1

cdr3_aa: ASSSVVADTDTQY
v_call: TRBV7-3
clone_size: -
d_call: -

cdr3_aa: ASSVGTSGITQY
v_call: TRBV9
clone_size: few
d_call: TRBD2

cdr3_aa: SATPGTNINYGYT
v_call: TRBV29-1
clone_size: -
d_call: -